The source of this TCR beta chain is a study of chemoradiotherapy in HPV16-positive cancers. Findings and limits, study-wide: HPV-responsive T-cell expansion during chemoradiotherapy was linked to improved recurrence-free survival in HPV16-positive patients.

The germline CDR1 and CDR2 sequences are GTSNPN and SVGIG (reference sequence). The CDR3 is made up of 12 amino acids. Using immunoSEQ multiplex PCR, the repertoire was profiled, and TCRdb retains in-frame clones only, with some absent. The profile covers approximately 35,000 clones, with around 80% appearing a single time and 3.5% to 4% taken by the ten largest. Notes on this clone: Its antigen is currently unknown. A read error may produce the germline difference seen at one junction end.

The chain carries TRBV30 and TRBJ2-7; D is perhaps TRBD2 (7 bases). The sequencing used blood, collected from a patient who underwent chemoradiotherapy. This clonotype was sampled from a human donor with HPV-associated anogenital cancer. The CDR3 loop reads CAWSAGGGGLDF. DNA for the CDR3: TGTGCCTGGAGTGCAGGAGGGGGGGGATTAGACTTC.